This T cell receptor (beta chain) was captured in a study of T-cell memory formation after mild COVID-19. Regarding the study as a whole: Researchers report contracting CD4+ clones mostly in CM and EM, with CD8+ clones in EMRA. Prior to infection, memory already included some responding clones, suggesting cross-reactive memory joined. The study found balanced CD4/CD8 in clones contracting day 15 to 85 and a CD4+ lean in later expanders. Specificity for SARS-CoV-2 was not confirmed among the second-wave clones peaking on day 37.

Of note for this clonotype: Antigen unknown.

MiXCR, run by TCRdb on the 5' RACE reads, gives a single entry per CDR3 protein. The data hold hundreds of thousands of distinct CDR3 sequences, with about a fifth observed a single time. The sample comprised PBMCs or a T cell subset sorted from them (not recorded which). The TCR was taken from an adult woman who had mild COVID-19 (a few samples of this study predate the infection). Cell type and time point are not known.

This CDR3 reads CASSLGTSGGIETQYF. CDR3 in DNA: TGCGCCAGCAGCTTGGGGACTAGCGGGGGGATCGAGACCCAGTACTTC. J is TRBJ2-5 and V is TRBV5-1, with 14 bases fitting TRBD2. The CDR3 sequence is 16 residues long. CDR1 is SGHRS, CDR2 YFSETQ, per germline. With 0 bases clipped from V and 5 bases from J, the junction kept 3 bases outside the gene matches.